This T cell receptor beta chain comes out of a study of patients and donors after allogeneic stem cell transplantation (dated by TCRdb to about 2020). With regard to this clonotype: This clone's antigen is unknown. There are no base qualities to consult, and no much larger clone falls within one base.

V sheds 5 bases and J sheds 0 bases, leaving 10 bases between their ends. For CDR1 and CDR2, the germline V gene (reference sequence) lists DFQATT and SNEGSKA. From cysteine to phenylalanine, the CDR3 is 13 amino acids long. Of the read, only the CDR3 DNA is kept; its 39 bases are in frame from base 1. Libraries were built with RT-PCR. Reads for this sample came from a NextSeq 550. The public reads were reprocessed in TCRdb via fastp at Q25 and MiXCR, keeping in-frame beta chains. Each entry merges the rows of one CDR3 protein and shows their most common DNA and genes. The sample records roughly 880,000 distinct CDR3 sequences, more than 15% of which are singletons. Jointly, the top ten make up around 6% of the sample.

The clonotype comes from a human donor who was either an allogeneic HSCT recipient or a stem cell or donor lymphocyte infusion donor (not recorded which). It is not recorded whose cells these are; they may come from a transplant donor. Sequenced: blood, either unsorted or a sorted T cell fraction (not recorded which). The V and J genes are TRBV20-1 and TRBJ1-1, with no D gene named confidently. In nucleotide form, the sequence is TGCAGTGCTGTGTGGGTCCTGAACACTGAAGCTTTCTTT. Translated, this gives CSAVWVLNTEAFF.